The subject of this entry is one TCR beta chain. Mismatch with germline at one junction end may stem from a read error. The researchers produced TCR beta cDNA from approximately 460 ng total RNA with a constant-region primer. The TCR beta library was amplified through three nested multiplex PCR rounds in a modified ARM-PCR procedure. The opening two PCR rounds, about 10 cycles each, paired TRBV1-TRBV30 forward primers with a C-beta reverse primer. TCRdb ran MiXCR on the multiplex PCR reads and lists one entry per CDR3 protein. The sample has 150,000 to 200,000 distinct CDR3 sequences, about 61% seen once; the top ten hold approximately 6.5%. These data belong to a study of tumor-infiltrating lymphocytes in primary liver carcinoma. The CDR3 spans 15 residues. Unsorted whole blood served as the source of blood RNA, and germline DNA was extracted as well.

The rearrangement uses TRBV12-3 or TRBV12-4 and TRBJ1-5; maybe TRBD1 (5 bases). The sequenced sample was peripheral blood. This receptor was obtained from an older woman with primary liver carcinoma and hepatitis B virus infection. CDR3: CANSPTDNSNQPQHF. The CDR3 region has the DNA TGTGCCAACAGTCCGACAGACAATAGCAATCAGCCCCAGCATTTT.